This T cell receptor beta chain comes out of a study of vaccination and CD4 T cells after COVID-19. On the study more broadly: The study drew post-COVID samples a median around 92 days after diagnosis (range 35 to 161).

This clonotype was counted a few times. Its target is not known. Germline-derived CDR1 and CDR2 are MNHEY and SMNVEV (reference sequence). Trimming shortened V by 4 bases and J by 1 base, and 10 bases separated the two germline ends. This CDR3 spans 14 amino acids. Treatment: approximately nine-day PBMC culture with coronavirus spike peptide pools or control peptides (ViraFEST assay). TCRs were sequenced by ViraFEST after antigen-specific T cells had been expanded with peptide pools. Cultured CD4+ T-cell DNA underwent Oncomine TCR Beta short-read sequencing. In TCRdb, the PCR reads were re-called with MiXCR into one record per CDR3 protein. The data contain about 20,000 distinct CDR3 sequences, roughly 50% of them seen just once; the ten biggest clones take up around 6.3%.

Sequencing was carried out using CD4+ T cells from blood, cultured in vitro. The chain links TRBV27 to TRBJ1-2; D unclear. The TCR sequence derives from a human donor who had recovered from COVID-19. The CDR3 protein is CASSSDVRNYGYTF. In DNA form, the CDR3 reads TGTGCCAGCAGTTCGGACGTCCGTAACTATGGCTACACCTTC.